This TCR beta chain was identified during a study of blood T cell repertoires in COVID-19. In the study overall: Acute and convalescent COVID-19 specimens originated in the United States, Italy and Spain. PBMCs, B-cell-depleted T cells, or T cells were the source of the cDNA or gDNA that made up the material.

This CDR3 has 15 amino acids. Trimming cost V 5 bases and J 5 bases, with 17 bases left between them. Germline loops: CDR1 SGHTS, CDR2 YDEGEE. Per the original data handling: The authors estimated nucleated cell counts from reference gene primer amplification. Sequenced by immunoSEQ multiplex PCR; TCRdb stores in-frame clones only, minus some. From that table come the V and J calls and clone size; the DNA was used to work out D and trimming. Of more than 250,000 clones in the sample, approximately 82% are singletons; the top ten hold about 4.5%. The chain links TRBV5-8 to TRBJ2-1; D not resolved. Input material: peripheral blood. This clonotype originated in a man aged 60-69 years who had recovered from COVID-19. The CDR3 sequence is CASSLWASLNNEQFF. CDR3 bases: TGTGCCAGCAGTTTATGGGCCTCGCTGAACAATGAGCAGTTCTTC.